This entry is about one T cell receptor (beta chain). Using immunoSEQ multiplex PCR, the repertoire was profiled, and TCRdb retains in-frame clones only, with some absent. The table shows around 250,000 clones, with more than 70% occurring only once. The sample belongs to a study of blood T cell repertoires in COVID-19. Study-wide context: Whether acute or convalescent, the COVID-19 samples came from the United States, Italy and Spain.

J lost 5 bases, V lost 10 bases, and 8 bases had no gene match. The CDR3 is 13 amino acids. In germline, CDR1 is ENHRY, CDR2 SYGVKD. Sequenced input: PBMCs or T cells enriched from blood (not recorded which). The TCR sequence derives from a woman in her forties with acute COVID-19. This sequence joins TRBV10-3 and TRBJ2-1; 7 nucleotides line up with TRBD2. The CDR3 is CATFGGRDNEQFF. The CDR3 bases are TGTGCCACCTTCGGGGGGAGGGACAATGAGCAGTTCTTC.